This T cell receptor (beta chain) was recovered during a study of T cell changes during pregnancy in multiple sclerosis. Profiled with immunoSEQ multiplex PCR; TCRdb holds only in-frame clones, not every one. The table includes about 92,000 clones, about 92% detected once. The CDR3 is made up of 18 amino acids. The germline gives CDR1 ENHRY, CDR2 SYGVKD. The V segment lost 4 bases and the J segment 1 base; nucleotides outside the gene matches: 8. The sequence was collected from a female donor with multiple sclerosis, enrolled in a pregnancy study. This sequence joins TRBV10-3 and TRBJ2-2; 11 bases fit TRBD2. The sequencing here drew on peripheral blood, taken in the first trimester of pregnancy. The CDR3 protein is CAISATGTSGLNTGELFF. The CDR3 DNA reads as TGTGCCATCAGTGCCACCGGGACTAGCGGATTGAACACCGGGGAGCTGTTTTTT.